The 22 T cell receptor beta chains below all came from one sample that was sequenced in a study of kidney transplant recipient with SARS-CoV-2 infection. TCRdb itself ran the reads through MiXCR, one entry per CDR3 protein. The data hold 250,000 or so distinct CDR3 sequences, with 29% observed a single time. Source: a blood sample, taken at baseline and around day 110 from a kidney transplant recipient. Receptors were obtained from a young adult male patient who had COVID-19 and was a kidney transplant recipient. Among the T cells, some may be from the graft donor.

This clonotype was counted many times. The chain joins TRBV3-1 to TRBJ1-1, with no clear D. Per the germline V gene, CDR1 is LGHDT and CDR2 is YNNKEL (reference sequence). The CDR3 length is 17 residues. V shed 5 bases and J shed 4 bases, with 23 bases lying between them. The CDR3 is CASSSNIPISIRTEAFF. CDR3 bases: TGTGCCAGCAGCAGTAATATTCCCATTTCAATTCGCACTGAAGCTTTCTTT.

Only a few counts were recorded for this clonotype. The chain joins TRBV5-1 to TRBJ1-2, with D unclear. Per the germline V gene, CDR1 is SGHRS and CDR2 is YFSETQ. This CDR3 region has 16 residues. V lost 6 bases and J lost 4, with 22 bases in between. The CDR3 sequence: CASMFESVRKTYGYTF. The CDR3 DNA reads TGCGCCAGCATGTTCGAATCGGTTCGAAAGACCTATGGCTACACCTTC.

The chain couples TRBV11-3 to TRBJ2-4; D is uncertain. The CDR3 has 15 amino acids. Trimming stripped 0 bases from V and 0 bases from J, with 6 bases between. Germline CDR1 SGHNT, CDR2 YENEEA. Here the CDR3 DNA reads TGTGCCAGCAGCTTAGATCCGGTAGCCAAAAACATTCAGTACTTC. Encoded protein: CASSLDPVAKNIQYF.

This clonotype was counted ten times or more. The V and J genes are TRBV6-2 or TRBV6-3 and TRBJ2-7, with 9 positions matching TRBD1. Germline V gene sequence: CDR1 MNHEY, CDR2 SVGEGT. There are 16 residues in the CDR3. V shed 1 base, J shed 4 bases, and the junction held 8 bases outside the gene matches. The CDR3 DNA follows: TGTGCCAGCAGTTACTTTGACGTCGGACAGGGGTACGAGCAGTACTTC. Its protein product is CASSYFDVGQGYEQYF.

On this clonotype: Since a much larger clone is just one base distant, this may be a read error. The CDR3 nucleotides read TGTGTCAGCCGCGGGACAGGCCGGTACAATGAGCAGTTCTTC. Translating it yields CVSRGTGRYNEQFF. The chain has TRBV28 and TRBJ2-1; 8 bases agree with TRBD1. The CDR3 has 14 residues. In germline, CDR1 is MDHEN, CDR2 SYDVKM.

This clonotype was found a few times. This chain connects TRBV7-2 to TRBJ2-5; 10 bases map to TRBD1. The CDR3 consists of 15 residues. Germline CDR1 and CDR2: SGHTA and FQGNSA. V dropped 3 bases and J dropped 2; count of bases not matched to a gene: 3. CDR3 nucleotide sequence: TGTGCCAGCAGCTTCGTGGGACAGGGGCAAGAGACCCAGTACTTC. Translated: CASSFVGQGQETQYF.

This clonotype was picked up many times. J is TRBJ2-1 and V is TRBV18, with D possibly matching TRBD2 (5 bases). V dropped 3 bases and J dropped 5 bases, with 14 bases sitting between them. Germline V gives CDR1 KGHSH, CDR2 LQKENI. This CDR3 spans 15 amino acids. Here the CDR3 reads CASSPILAANNEQFF. In DNA, the CDR3 is TGTGCCAGCTCACCGATTCTAGCCGCCAACAATGAGCAGTTCTTC.

This clonotype has a handful of counts. V is TRBV20-1 and J is TRBJ2-1, with D maybe TRBD2 (5 bases). The V end was cut by 3 bases, the J end by 6 bases, with 18 bases between. The germline CDR1 and CDR2 sequences are DFQATT and SNEGSKA (reference sequence). There are 15 residues in the CDR3. The CDR3 spells CSASISARRINEQFF. The CDR3 bases are TGCAGTGCTAGTATTAGCGCCAGGAGGATCAATGAGCAGTTCTTC.

Of note for this clonotype: Being one base from a much bigger clone, this may be a read error. This likely comes from a read error, as the CDR3 has no conserved phenylalanine or tryptophan at its end. CDR3 loop: CASSSDRTNTEAFL. The CDR3 DNA sequence: TGTGCCAGCAGTTCAGACAGGACTAACACTGAAGCTTTCCTT. The chain employs TRBV2 and TRBJ1-1; TRBD1 might be the D (6 bases). Trimming stripped 5 bases from V and 2 bases from J, with 12 bases between. Germline CDR1 is SNHLY and CDR2 is FYNNEI. This CDR3 spans 14 amino acids.

This clonotype has a count of ten or more. This chain links TRBV11-2 with TRBJ1-1; D gene uncertain. The germline V gene has CDR1 SGHAT and CDR2 FQNNGV. The germline V and J ends were trimmed by 2 bases and 1 base, with 11 bases remaining between them. The CDR3 is 15 amino acids. CDR3 region: CASSLFGGENTEAFF. The CDR3 region has the DNA TGTGCCAGCAGCTTATTTGGCGGGGAGAACACTGAAGCTTTCTTT.

On this clonotype itself: A much larger clone lies one base from this, so it may be a read error. V gene TRBV6-5 combines with J gene TRBJ1-2; tentatively, D is TRBD1 (6 bases). The germline CDR1 and CDR2 sequences are MNHEY and SVGAGI. V lost 10 bases and J 6 bases, leaving 15 bases between the germline ends. This CDR3 is built from 12 residues. The CDR3 loop reads CANSEDRDGYTF. The CDR3 region has the DNA TGTGCCAACAGCGAGGACAGAGATGGCTACACCTTC.

This clonotype appeared a few times. The rearrangement uses TRBV7-9 and TRBJ2-3; D not resolved. CDR1 and CDR2 from the germline V gene are SEHNR and FQNEAQ (reference sequence). V was trimmed by 0 bases and J by 2 bases, leaving 6 bases between them. The CDR3 contains 14 residues. Here the CDR3 reads CASSLAPVTDTQYF. In nucleotides, the CDR3 is TGTGCCAGCAGCTTAGCGCCGGTCACAGATACGCAGTATTTT.

As regards this clonotype: This may stem from a read error, because a much larger clone lies one nucleotide away. V usage is TRBV7-8 and J usage is TRBJ2-2; D unclear. This CDR3 contains 14 residues. From germline, CDR1 is SGHVS and CDR2 FQNEAQ. The CDR3: CASSFFPNAGELFF. CDR3 coding DNA: TGTGCCAGCAGCTTTTTCCCGAACGCCGGGGAGCTGTTTTTT.

This clonotype was seen many times. The rearrangement links TRBV4-3 to TRBJ1-2; unclear D gene. The V gene lost 5 bases and the J gene lost 4 bases, with 23 bases spanning the gap. The CDR3 totals 17 residues. CDR1 and CDR2 (germline): LGHNA, YSLEER. The CDR3 is CASSDVGGRRKTYGYTF. CDR3 in DNA: TGCGCCAGCAGCGACGTGGGAGGACGTCGAAAGACCTATGGCTACACCTTC.

This clonotype was picked up many times. The V call is TRBV19, the J call TRBJ2-6, with TRBD1 matching over 9 bases. Germline trimming cut 6 bases from V and 0 bases from J; bases unmatched to any gene: 3. Germline CDR1 and CDR2: LNHDA and SQIVND (reference sequence). This CDR3 comprises 16 residues. The CDR3 spells CASSGQGSSGANVLTF. The CDR3 nucleotides are TGTGCCAGTAGCGGACAGGGGAGCTCTGGGGCCAACGTCCTGACTTTC.

This clonotype was counted ten times or more. At one boundary the junction diverges from the germline segment, which might be a read error. V usage is TRBV12-3 or TRBV12-4 and J usage is TRBJ2-7, with D possibly being TRBD1 (7 bases). CDR3 length equals 15 residues. Written as DNA, the CDR3 is TGTGCCAGCAGTTTGGGGACTCCCTTTCCGGGACAGAGCTTCTTC. Translated: CASSLGTPFPGQSFF.

The chain uses TRBV19 and TRBJ2-5, with TRBD2 matching 10 bases. The CDR3 is made up of 15 amino acids. J was trimmed by 5 bases and V by 5 bases; bases with no gene match: 8. Germline loops: CDR1 LNHDA, CDR2 SQIVND (reference sequence). CDR3 sequence reads: CASSPLAGGQETQYF. CDR3 coding DNA: TGTGCCAGTAGTCCTTTAGCGGGAGGTCAGGAGACCCAGTACTTC.

As to this clonotype: A much more abundant neighbour one base away suggests this may be a read error. The rearrangement links TRBV7-9 to TRBJ1-5, with D possibly TRBD1 on 5 matching bases. V was pared by 5 bases and J by 7 bases, with 21 bases between. CDR3 length: 16 amino acids. CDR1 is SEHNR and CDR2 is FQNEAQ in the germline V gene (reference sequence). The CDR3 bases are TGTGCCAGCAGCACCTGGGACGGCGGCTTAGGGCAGCCCCAGCATTTT. This translates into CASSTWDGGLGQPQHF.

To note about this clonotype: Possible read error: a much larger clone is one base away. J is TRBJ2-2 and V is TRBV19; D not certain. This CDR3 contains 14 residues. The germline V gene encodes CDR1 LNHDA and CDR2 SQIVND (reference sequence). CDR3 region: CTSSMGTNTGELFF. CDR3 sequence (DNA): TGTACCAGTAGTATGGGCACAAACACCGGGGAGCTGTTTTTT.

The V gene is TRBV6-4, the J gene TRBJ1-2; D gene uncertain. The CDR3 has 17 amino acids. CDR1 is MRHNA and CDR2 is SNTAGT in the germline V gene. The V and J ends lost 5 bases and 4 bases respectively, with 23 bases between them. In DNA, the CDR3 is TGTGCCAGCAGTTGTGAAAGCTCACACGGAAAGACCTATGGCTACACCTTC. As protein: CASSCESSHGKTYGYTF.

This clonotype was counted at least ten times. The rearrangement links TRBV3-1 to TRBJ1-3; the D is unclear. CDR3 length: 15 amino acids. V gave up 2 bases and J gave up 8 bases, with 16 bases separating them. Germline CDR1 reads LGHDT; CDR2 reads YNNKEL (reference sequence). The CDR3 bases are TGTGCCAGCAGCCAATTTGATGGGCTTCTCGACACCATATATTTT. It is translated as CASSQFDGLLDTIYF.

This clonotype was counted at least ten times. The chain employs TRBV6-5 and TRBJ2-1; 10 bases are shared with TRBD2. The CDR3 extends over 16 amino acids. The germline V gene encodes CDR1 MNHEY and CDR2 SVGAGI. With V trimmed by 2 bases and J by 3 bases, 4 bases remained unmatched. In DNA, the CDR3 is TGTGCCAGCAGTTACCGCACTAGCGGGGACTACAATGAGCAGTTCTTC. Its translation is CASSYRTSGDYNEQFF.